These 5 T cell receptor beta chains originate from one sample sequenced in a study of OX40 agonist ivuxolimab in advanced cancers. Profiled with immunoSEQ multiplex PCR; TCRdb holds only in-frame clones, not every one. The sample yields just over 35,000 clones, approximately 80% seen once. This specimen consisted of CD4+ or CD8+ T cells sorted from blood, obtained in a trial of the OX40 agonist ivuxolimab. The origin of the receptors is an adult with an advanced solid tumor such as melanoma, head and neck, liver or kidney cancer.

This clone was found once. The chain joins TRBV10-3 to TRBJ2-1; 10 bases are shared with TRBD2. The CDR3 runs 15 residues. V was clipped by 7 bases and J by 8 bases; unmatched bases: 11. Looked up from germline, CDR1 is ENHRY and CDR2 is SYGVKD. The CDR3 is CAITSRASGGDEQFF. CDR3 bases: TGTGCCATCACCTCTCGTGCTAGCGGGGGCGATGAGCAGTTCTTC.

The chain is built from TRBV10-3 and TRBJ2-7; D is perhaps TRBD2 (6 bases). Germline V gene sequence: CDR1 ENHRY, CDR2 SYGVKD. Trimming left V 7 bases short and J 3 bases short, with 13 bases between. The CDR3 runs to 13 residues. This CDR3 is CAITPTSGYEQYF. As DNA, the CDR3 is TGTGCCATCACCCCGACTAGTGGCTACGAGCAGTACTTC.

This clone appeared a single time. The V and J genes are TRBV6-5 and TRBJ1-2; maybe TRBD1 (5 bases). CDR1 and CDR2 from the germline V gene are MNHEY and SVGAGI. There are 12 residues in the CDR3. With 8 bases removed from V and 3 bases from J, the gap between germline ends came to 10 bases. CDR3 sequence: CASLKGYYGYTF. The CDR3 bases are TGTGCCAGCCTGAAGGGGTACTATGGCTACACCTTC.

The V gene is TRBV5-4, the J gene TRBJ2-2, with 7 bases that match TRBD2. This CDR3 region has 13 residues. V shed 6 bases, J shed 3 bases, and the junction held 2 bases outside the gene matches. Germline CDR1 SGHNT, CDR2 YYREEE (reference sequence). CDR3 sequence (DNA): TGTGCCAGCACTAGCGGATACACCGGGGAGCTGTTTTTT. It yields the protein CASTSGYTGELFF.

Here the CDR3 reads CARSPRTGGYNQPQHF. In nucleotides, the CDR3 is TGTGCCAGAAGCCCAAGGACAGGGGGCTACAATCAGCCCCAGCATTTT. The rearrangement links TRBV7-5 to TRBJ1-5; the table's D call, TRBD1, has no DNA check behind it. TRBV7-5 is shown as a pseudogene. This CDR3 is built from 16 residues.